This TCR beta chain appears in the sequencing data of a study of shared clonotypes between healthy human individuals. Background on the study: The donor group consisted of two women and three men, aged 18 to 49. Study-level results: Against clonotypes common to all four donors, non-shared ones had lower generation probabilities.

Generated by immunoSEQ multiplex PCR, the TCRdb table keeps only in-frame clones and is missing some. The sample holds 550,000 to 700,000 clones, 55% to 85% seen once. Deletions cut 2 bases from V and 5 bases from J, with 12 bases between. CDR1 and CDR2 from the germline V gene are SGDLS and YYNGEE. The CDR3 is 14 amino acids. The donor population consisted of healthy HIV-negative adults with no recent acute infections or vaccinations. CD4+ cells were split into CD45RA+ naive and CD45RA-negative memory subsets. About this clone: Its antigen is unidentified.

The source of this sequence is a woman under 40 in good health. The rearrangement links TRBV9 to TRBJ2-3; D gene uncertain. The sequenced sample was memory CD4+ T cells sorted from blood. Subset denoted: CD45RA-negative fraction. The CDR3 coding sequence is TGTGCCAGCAGCGTCTACGGCTTCCGAGATACGCAGTATTTT. This gives the protein CASSVYGFRDTQYF.